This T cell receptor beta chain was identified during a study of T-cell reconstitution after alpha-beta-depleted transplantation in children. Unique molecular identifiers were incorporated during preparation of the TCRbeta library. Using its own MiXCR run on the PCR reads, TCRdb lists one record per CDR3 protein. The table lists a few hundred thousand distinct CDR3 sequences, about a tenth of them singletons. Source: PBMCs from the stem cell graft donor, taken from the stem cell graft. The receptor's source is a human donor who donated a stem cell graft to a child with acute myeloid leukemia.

The CDR3 DNA is TGCAGTGCTATCGGACTAGCGGGAGGTGGCAATGAGCAGTTCTTC. Amino acids: CSAIGLAGGGNEQFF. This chain joins TRBV20-1 and TRBJ2-1; 14 bases agree with TRBD2. The length of the CDR3 is 15 residues. Trimming removed 4 bases from V and 6 bases from J; junction bases left unmatched: 5. Germline V gene data show CDR1 as DFQATT and CDR2 as SNEGSKA (reference sequence).